The 3 T cell receptor beta chains in this list originate from one sample, sequenced in a study of cytomegalovirus exposure and HLA in healthy donors. PCR used 60 Vbeta primers and 13 Jbeta primers. Here immunoSEQ multiplex PCR was the method, and the copy in TCRdb shows in-frame clones only, minus some. The sample features about 87,000 clones, with approximately 15% in its top ten. The sequenced sample consisted of PBMCs. These receptors all stem from a man aged 50 to 59 in good health and CMV-seropositive.

The chain is built from TRBV5-6 and TRBJ2-5; D may be TRBD1 (6 bases). V lost 6 bases to trimming and J lost 5 bases, with 20 bases between them. The length of the CDR3 is 15 residues. Germline CDR1 and CDR2: SGHDT and YYEEEE. The DNA for the CDR3 is TGTGCCAGCACCCCCAAGGGGCATCAGGGGGAGACCCAGTACTTC. Its translation is CASTPKGHQGETQYF.

The chain couples TRBV7-2 to TRBJ1-1; TRBD1 might be the D (5 bases). The CDR3 is 13 residues long. V lost 6 bases to trimming and J lost 1 base, with 9 bases between them. The germline V gene encodes CDR1 SGHTA and CDR2 FQGNSA. This chain's CDR3 is CASRTDTNTEAFF. The CDR3 DNA reads as TGTGCCAGCAGAACGGACACGAACACTGAAGCTTTCTTT.

The chain is built from TRBV4-2 and TRBJ1-5, with D unclear. Germline loops: CDR1 LGHNA, CDR2 YNFKEQ. This CDR3 contains 13 residues. The ends were cut back, 4 bases at V and 7 bases at J, with 11 bases in the middle. CDR3 nucleotides: TGTGCCAGCAGCCCCGGGTTATTCCAGCCCCAGCATTTT. Translating gives CASSPGLFQPQHF.